This T cell receptor beta chain was captured in a study of metastatic and nonmetastatic thyroid tumors (dated by TCRdb to about 2020). Background on the whole study: Repertoires were compared across peripheral blood and tumor or nodule tissue samples from malignant and benign thyroid patients. The investigation overall reported the following: In both blood and tumor samples, TCR beta diversity was reported to be significantly higher in malignant tumors than in benign nodules.

This clone appeared many times. It has no known antigen specificity. No base qualities exist here, and no much larger clone lies one base off it. No treatment had been received by any patient before thyroid surgery. Using T-cell receptor beta sequencing, the researchers looked back retrospectively at clinical samples from patients, gathered between about 2011 and 2019. Reading from cysteine to phenylalanine, the CDR3 counts 15 amino acids. Only the CDR3 region is kept as DNA, spanning 45 bases read in frame from base 1. V lost 7 bases and J lost 4 bases; the stretch between them is 17 bases long. The germline V gene (reference sequence) provides CDR1 LNHDA and CDR2 SQIVND. Library preparation employed PCR. These reads were obtained on an Illumina HiSeq 4000. High-throughput sequencing was used to profile the CDR3 region of the TCR beta-chain in every patient. Per the source publication's procedure: A classifier to discriminate distant-metastatic papillary thyroid cancer patients was built from CDR3 differences across clinicopathological groups. The Shannon index was used to assess repertoire diversity, and the Morisita-Horn index was used to assess tumor-blood repertoire similarity. TCRdb trimmed public reads at Q25 via fastp, called clones via MiXCR and kept in-frame beta chains. TCRdb, not the original authors, processed these V and J calls. The sample table contains around 70,000 clones; only one count was recorded for 18% of them. Clones ranked in the top ten supply 9.5% to 15% of the sample.

The sample consisted of blood. The chain is made from TRBV19 and TRBJ1-3; the D segment cannot be called with confidence. The clonotype originates from a female donor with papillary thyroid cancer or a benign thyroid nodule (not recorded which). Some clones in this sample may be carry-over from other donors' samples. The CDR3 region reads CASTNTWAEGNTIYF. The bases read TGTGCCAGTACGAATACCTGGGCAGAAGGAAACACCATATATTTT.